These T cell receptor beta chains were read from a single sample in a study of blood T cell repertoires in COVID-19. The protocol was immunoSEQ multiplex PCR, while the TCRdb copy is restricted to in-frame clones and leaves out a portion. The repertoire has a few hundred thousand clones, around 87% of them found once; the top ten carry 2.4%. Sequenced sample: PBMCs or T cells enriched from blood (not recorded which). Receptor source: a woman aged 18-35 years who had recovered from COVID-19. Each CDR3 is given with its conserved first and last residue. A D gene is named only where the DNA matches it firmly. Where a row states a size, it is once, few, many or the class of an expanded clone; other rows omit it.

clone_size,j_call,v_call,d_call,cdr3_aa,cdr3_nt
NA,TRBJ2-4,TRBV5-6,TRBD1,CASSLEEGQGRTGDIQYF,TGTGCCAGCAGCTTGGAAGAGGGACAGGGGAGAACGGGAGACATTCAGTACTTC
NA,TRBJ1-1,TRBV28,TRBD1,CASSTPTGEGTEAFF,TGTGCCAGCAGTACCCCGACAGGGGAGGGGACTGAAGCTTTCTTT
NA,TRBJ2-7,TRBV25-1,NA,CASSGRQAYEQYF,TGTGCCAGCAGTGGGCGACAGGCCTACGAGCAGTACTTC
NA,TRBJ1-1,TRBV7-9,NA,CASAWAQGNTEAFF,TGTGCCAGCGCTTGGGCTCAGGGAAACACTGAAGCTTTCTTT
NA,TRBJ1-3,TRBV4-1,NA,CASSQGASGEITGNTIYF,TGCGCCAGCAGCCAAGGAGCGTCAGGGGAGATAACTGGAAACACCATATATTTT
NA,TRBJ1-1,TRBV2,TRBD1,CANTGAVRGTEAFF,TGTGCCAACACAGGGGCGGTCCGGGGGACTGAAGCTTTCTTT
NA,TRBJ2-1,TRBV12-3/TRBV12-4,TRBD1,CASSFTGVEEQFF,TGTGCCAGCAGTTTTACAGGGGTAGAGGAGCAGTTCTTC
NA,TRBJ1-4,TRBV5-1,TRBD1,CASSLARTGVGEKLFF,TGCGCCAGCAGCTTGGCTAGGACAGGGGTTGGTGAAAAACTGTTTTTT
NA,TRBJ2-7,TRBV28,TRBD2,CASTEQRGAFYEQYF,TGTGCCAGCACCGAACAGCGGGGGGCCTTCTACGAGCAGTACTTC
NA,TRBJ2-1,TRBV19,TRBD2,CASSLSSGGWDEQFF,TGTGCCAGTAGTCTCTCGAGCGGGGGATGGGATGAGCAGTTCTTC
NA,TRBJ1-2,TRBV6-5,TRBD1,CASSYGQDTVDGYTF,TGTGCCAGCAGTTACGGACAGGACACAGTAGATGGCTACACCTTC
few,TRBJ2-2,TRBV5-1,NA,CASSLGQVTGELFF,TGCGCCAGCAGCTTGGGACAGGTCACCGGGGAGCTGTTTTTT
NA,TRBJ1-1,TRBV4-2,NA,CASSQGSGNTEAFF,TGTGCCAGCAGCCAAGGGTCAGGGAACACTGAAGCTTTCTTT
NA,TRBJ2-2,TRBV7-8,NA,CASSDPSSGNTGELFF,TGTGCCAGCAGCGATCCTTCCTCCGGGAACACCGGGGAGCTGTTTTTT
NA,TRBJ1-2,TRBV19,NA,CASSTGSPYGYTF,TGTGCCAGTAGTACGGGGAGCCCCTATGGCTACACCTTC
NA,TRBJ1-4,TRBV27,NA,CASSVHQGGEKLFF,TGTGCCAGCAGTGTACACCAGGGAGGAGAAAAACTGTTTTTT
NA,TRBJ1-1,TRBV2,NA,CASPPEAANTEAFF,TGTGCCAGCCCGCCCGAGGCGGCGAACACTGAAGCTTTCTTT
NA,TRBJ2-1,TRBV10-3,TRBD1,CAISNGQGAFMDNEQFF,TGTGCCATCAGCAACGGGCAGGGGGCGTTTATGGACAATGAGCAGTTCTTC
NA,TRBJ2-7,TRBV18,TRBD1,CASSPPGQGLNEQYF,TGTGCCAGCTCGCCTCCGGGACAGGGGTTAAATGAGCAGTACTTC
NA,TRBJ2-7,TRBV6-6,TRBD2,CASSLPGGYEQYF,TGTGCCAGCAGCCTCCCGGGGGGATACGAGCAGTACTTC
NA,TRBJ1-1,TRBV3-1/TRBV3-2,TRBD1,CASSPYRDRDTEAFF,TGTGCCAGCAGCCCGTACCGGGACAGGGACACTGAAGCTTTCTTT
NA,TRBJ2-3,TRBV2,TRBD2,CASRLAGGLTDTQYF,TGTGCCAGCAGACTAGCGGGGGGGCTCACAGATACGCAGTATTTT
NA,TRBJ2-5,TRBV19,NA,CASTAWGRGQETQYF,TGTGCCAGTACTGCCTGGGGCAGGGGCCAAGAGACCCAGTACTTC
NA,TRBJ1-3,TRBV28,NA,CASSQVNRNTIYF,TGTGCCAGCAGCCAAGTAAACAGAAACACCATATATTTT
NA,TRBJ1-2,TRBV3-1/TRBV3-2,NA,CASSQVRGTGDYGYTF,TGTGCCAGCAGCCAGGTTCGGGGGACCGGTGACTATGGCTACACCTTC
NA,TRBJ1-2,TRBV11-2,TRBD1,CASSFRDRVLGGYTF,TGTGCCAGCAGCTTCCGGGACAGGGTTCTAGGAGGCTACACCTTC
NA,TRBJ2-3,TRBV12-3/TRBV12-4,NA,CASSFPLTDTQYF,TGTGCCAGCAGTTTTCCCCTTACAGATACGCAGTATTTT
NA,TRBJ2-6,TRBV19,NA,CASRSAGANVLTF,TGTGCCAGTAGATCTGCTGGGGCCAACGTCCTGACTTTC
NA,TRBJ1-5,TRBV9,TRBD1,CASSVDGDRLKPQHF,TGTGCCAGCAGCGTAGACGGGGACAGGTTAAAGCCCCAGCATTTT
NA,TRBJ2-7,TRBV11-2,TRBD2,CASSFSLAGARPYEQYF,TGTGCCAGCAGCTTTTCCTTAGCGGGGGCGCGGCCCTACGAGCAGTACTTC
NA,TRBJ1-1,TRBV4-1,TRBD1,CASSQEDRAKRSTEAFF,TGCGCCAGCAGCCAAGAAGACAGGGCGAAAAGGAGCACTGAAGCTTTCTTT
NA,TRBJ2-2,TRBV5-5,NA,CASIVENTGELFF,TGTGCCAGCATTGTAGAGAACACCGGGGAGCTGTTTTTT
NA,TRBJ2-5,TRBV11-2,NA,CASSRDYQETQYF,TGTGCCAGCAGTCGGGACTACCAAGAGACCCAGTACTTC
NA,TRBJ1-5,TRBV30,TRBD1,CAWRATGGRSNQPQHF,TGTGCCTGGAGGGCGACAGGGGGCCGTAGCAATCAGCCCCAGCATTTT
NA,TRBJ2-7,TRBV4-1,NA,CASSQDVGGQSYEQYF,TGCGCCAGCAGCCAAGATGTGGGCGGGCAATCCTACGAGCAGTACTTC
NA,TRBJ1-5,TRBV19,TRBD1,CASSIGGEGGYWQPQHF,TGTGCCAGTAGTATAGGGGGTGAAGGGGGCTATTGGCAGCCCCAGCATTTT
NA,TRBJ1-2,TRBV4-1,TRBD1,CASSQDLPGQGNYGYTF,TGCGCCAGCAGCCAAGACCTTCCGGGACAGGGAAACTATGGCTACACCTTC
NA,TRBJ2-7,TRBV19,TRBD1,CAGQVWGQGVYEQYF,TGTGCCGGACAAGTATGGGGACAGGGGGTATACGAGCAGTACTTC
NA,TRBJ1-6,TRBV10-2,NA,CAIGITGTNSPLHF,TGCGCCATCGGCATTACAGGGACTAATTCACCCCTCCACTTT
NA,TRBJ2-7,TRBV7-6,TRBD1,CASSGTVIPYEQYF,TGTGCCAGCAGCGGGACAGTCATACCCTACGAGCAGTACTTC
NA,TRBJ1-2,TRBV13,TRBD1,CASSSRTGEAGYTF,TGTGCCAGCAGCTCCCGGACAGGGGAAGCTGGCTACACCTTC
NA,TRBJ1-2,TRBV5-4,NA,CASSRGVDPNYGYTF,TGTGCCAGCAGCCGGGGGGTGGACCCTAACTATGGCTACACCTTC
NA,TRBJ2-2,TRBV7-8,TRBD2,CASSLGGGLGTGELFF,TGTGCCAGCAGCTTAGGCGGGGGGCTGGGCACCGGGGAGCTGTTTTTT
NA,TRBJ1-2,TRBV6-5,NA,CAAGAGTQNSYGYTF,TGTGCCGCCGGGGCCGGGACACAAAACTCTTATGGCTACACCTTC
NA,TRBJ1-1,TRBV7-9,TRBD1,CASSLTGANEAFF,TGTGCCAGCAGCTTGACAGGGGCGAATGAAGCTTTCTTT
NA,TRBJ1-2,TRBV28,TRBD1,CASSRDRAYGYTF,TGTGCCAGCAGCCGGGACAGGGCCTATGGCTACACCTTC
NA,TRBJ2-2,TRBV7-2,TRBD2,CASSLEGAGGLSTGELFF,TGTGCCAGCAGCTTAGAAGGGGCGGGGGGCCTTAGCACCGGGGAGCTGTTTTTT
NA,TRBJ2-2,TRBV19,TRBD2,CASSMRRGADGELFF,TGTGCCAGTAGTATGAGGCGGGGGGCCGACGGGGAGCTGTTTTTT
NA,TRBJ2-1,TRBV29-1,TRBD1,CSPLFGTGSNEQFF,TGCAGTCCGTTATTTGGGACAGGGTCAAATGAGCAGTTCTTC
once,TRBJ2-5,TRBV3-1/TRBV3-2,NA,CASSQEGGGAAGQETQYF,TGTGCCAGCAGCCAAGAGGGAGGAGGGGCAGCAGGACAAGAGACCCAGTACTTC
NA,TRBJ2-1,TRBV9,TRBD2,CASSVEGGGSYNEQFF,TGTGCCAGCAGCGTAGAGGGCGGGGGTTCCTACAATGAGCAGTTCTTC
NA,TRBJ2-7,TRBV27,NA,CASSLPHSPRDEQYF,TGTGCCAGCAGTCTCCCACACAGCCCGAGGGACGAGCAGTACTTC